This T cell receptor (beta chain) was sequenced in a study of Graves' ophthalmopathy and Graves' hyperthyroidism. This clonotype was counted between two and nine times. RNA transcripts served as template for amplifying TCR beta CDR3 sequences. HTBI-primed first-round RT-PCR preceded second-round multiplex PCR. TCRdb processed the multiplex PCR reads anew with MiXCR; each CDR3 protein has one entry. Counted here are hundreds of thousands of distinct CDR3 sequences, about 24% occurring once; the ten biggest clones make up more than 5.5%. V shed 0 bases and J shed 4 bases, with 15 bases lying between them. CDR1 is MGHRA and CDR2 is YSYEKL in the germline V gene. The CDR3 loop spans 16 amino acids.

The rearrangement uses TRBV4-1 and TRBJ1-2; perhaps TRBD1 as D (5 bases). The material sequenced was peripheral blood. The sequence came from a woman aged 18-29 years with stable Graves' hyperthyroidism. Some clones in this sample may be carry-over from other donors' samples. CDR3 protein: CASSQDSNRTPYGYTF. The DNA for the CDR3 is TGCGCCAGCAGCCAAGATAGCAACAGGACCCCCTATGGCTACACCTTC.